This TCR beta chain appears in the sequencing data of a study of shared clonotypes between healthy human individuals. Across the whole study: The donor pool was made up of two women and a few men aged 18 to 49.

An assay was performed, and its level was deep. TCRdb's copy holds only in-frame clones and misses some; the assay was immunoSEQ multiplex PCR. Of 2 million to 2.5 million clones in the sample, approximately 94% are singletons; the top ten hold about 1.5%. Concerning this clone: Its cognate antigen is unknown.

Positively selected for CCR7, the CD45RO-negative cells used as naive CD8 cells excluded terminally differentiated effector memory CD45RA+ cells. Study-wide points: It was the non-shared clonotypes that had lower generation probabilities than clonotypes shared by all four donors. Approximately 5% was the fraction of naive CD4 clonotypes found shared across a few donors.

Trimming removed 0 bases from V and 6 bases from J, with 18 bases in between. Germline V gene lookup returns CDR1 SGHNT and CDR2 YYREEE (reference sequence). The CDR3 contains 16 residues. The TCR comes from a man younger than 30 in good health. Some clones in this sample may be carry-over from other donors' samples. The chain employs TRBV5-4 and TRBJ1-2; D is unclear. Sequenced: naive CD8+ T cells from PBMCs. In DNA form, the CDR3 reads TGTGCCAGCAGCTTGGACGGTGGAGGTCTGACCAATGGCTACACCTTC. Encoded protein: CASSLDGGGLTNGYTF.